These T cell receptor beta chains were read from a single sample in a study of blood T cell repertoires in COVID-19. TCRdb's copy holds only in-frame clones and misses some; the assay was immunoSEQ multiplex PCR. This sample has about 61,000 clones, with more than 70% found just once. The sample taken for sequencing was peripheral blood. All receptors derive from a woman aged 50 to 60 with active or convalescent COVID-19. Both conserved end residues are part of each CDR3. D genes are given only for firm matches. Size tells how often a clone was seen (once, few, many) or the class of an expanded clone, and some rows leave it out.

TRBJ2-7 | TRBD2 | TRBV4-1 | . | TGCGCCAGCAGCCAAAGGACTAGCGGGTCCTACGAGCAGTACTTC | CASSQRTSGSYEQYF
TRBJ1-6 | TRBD1 | TRBV7-9 | once | TGTGCCAGCAGCTTATTAGAAGGACAGGGTGTTCGCGGTTCACCCCTCCACTTT | CASSLLEGQGVRGSPLHF
TRBJ2-1 | TRBD2 | TRBV5-1 | . | TGCGCCAGCAGCTTAGGGACTAGCGGGAGGGCCGTCGATGAGCAGTTCTTC | CASSLGTSGRAVDEQFF
TRBJ2-1 | . | TRBV24-1 | . | TGTGCCACCAGTGTTTTCGGGGGTGAGCAGTTCTTC | CATSVFGGEQFF
TRBJ2-7 | . | TRBV6-5 | . | TGTGCCAGCAGTTACTCGTACAGAACCTACGAGCAGTACTTC | CASSYSYRTYEQYF
TRBJ2-1 | TRBD2 | TRBV10-1 | . | TGCGCCAGCAGCGACCCGGGACTAGCAAACAATGAGCAGTTCTTC | CASSDPGLANNEQFF
TRBJ1-1 | TRBD1 | TRBV5-1 | . | TGCGCCAGCAGCTTGGCTGCGACAGGGGTGATGAACACTGAAGCTTTCTTT | CASSLAATGVMNTEAFF
TRBJ2-5 | TRBD2 | TRBV10-2 | once | TGCGCCAGCAGTGAGTCGAGTAGCGGGAGATACCAAGAGACCCAGTACTTC | CASSESSSGRYQETQYF
TRBJ2-2 | TRBD2 | TRBV7-3 | . | TGTGCCAGCAGCCCCGCTAGCGGGTCCTACGGGGAGCTGTTTTTT | CASSPASGSYGELFF
TRBJ2-5 | TRBD1 | TRBV7-9 | few | TGTGCCAGCAGCCCGGGGACAGGGTGGGAGACCCAGTACTTC | CASSPGTGWETQYF
TRBJ1-1 | TRBD1 | TRBV7-2 | . | TGTGCCAGCAGCCCTTTGCGGACAGGGGGCCGGGCGGACACTGAAGCTTTCTTT | CASSPLRTGGRADTEAFF
TRBJ1-1 | . | TRBV7-3 | . | TGTGCCAGCAGCTTAAGTGAGGACACTGAAGCTTTCTTT | CASSLSEDTEAFF
TRBJ2-7 | . | TRBV29-1 | . | TGCAGCGTTCTGGGCACCTACGAGCAGTACTTC | CSVLGTYEQYF
TRBJ1-1 | TRBD1 | TRBV27 | . | TGTGCCAGCAGTTTTGGGACAGAGAACACTGAAGCTTTCTTT | CASSFGTENTEAFF
TRBJ1-4 | TRBD1 | TRBV19 | . | TGTGCCAGTCGGGACAGGGGCCGGTCAACTAATGAAAAACTGTTTTTT | CASRDRGRSTNEKLFF
TRBJ1-5 | TRBD1 | TRBV7-6 | . | TGTGCCAGCAGCGCATCCGGGACAGGGGTTCGTCAGCCCCAGCATTTT | CASSASGTGVRQPQHF
TRBJ2-7 | . | TRBV11-2 | . | TGTGCCAGCAGCTTAACAGGCGACGAGCAGTACTTC | CASSLTGDEQYF
TRBJ1-2 | TRBD1 | TRBV2 | . | TGTGCCAGCAGTGAGGACAGGGTCACGCGTGGCTACACCTTC | CASSEDRVTRGYTF
TRBJ2-5 | TRBD2 | TRBV5-1 | . | TGCGCCAGCAGCCCGGGACTAGCGGGAGTGATAGAGACCCAGTACTTC | CASSPGLAGVIETQYF
TRBJ2-7 | TRBD2 | TRBV11-2 | . | TGTGCCAGCAGCCGGAGCGGGGTCAGCTCCTACGAGCAGTACTTC | CASSRSGVSSYEQYF
TRBJ2-5 | TRBD2 | TRBV28 | . | TGTGCCAGCAGTTTATTAGGCGTGCGGGGGGCTAGGGAGACCCAGTACTTC | CASSLLGVRGARETQYF
TRBJ2-3 | . | TRBV6-5 | . | TGTGCCAGCAGGTCCGGAGATACGCAGTATTTT | CASRSGDTQYF
TRBJ1-3 | . | TRBV3-1/TRBV3-2 | . | TGTGCCAGCAGCCAGAACAGACAGGCCCCGAACACCATATATTTT | CASSQNRQAPNTIYF
TRBJ1-1 | . | TRBV19 | few | TGTGCCAGTAGTATCCAGGGAGGATTGAACACTGAAGCTTTCTTT | CASSIQGGLNTEAFF
TRBJ1-2 | TRBD1 | TRBV30 | . | TGTGCCTGGAGTCTGGGACAGGGCGTAGGGGGCTACACCTTC | CAWSLGQGVGGYTF
TRBJ2-5 | TRBD2 | TRBV13 | . | TGTGCCAGCAGCTCACTAGCCCACGGGGGGGAGACCCAGTACTTC | CASSSLAHGGETQYF
TRBJ2-5 | . | TRBV30 | . | TGTGCCTGGAGTGTTTGGCTGGAAGAGACCCAGTACTTC | CAWSVWLEETQYF
TRBJ1-4 | . | TRBV30 | . | TGTGCCTGGAGTGTGGGAGGGATAAGCGAAAAACTGTTTTTT | CAWSVGGISEKLFF
TRBJ1-5 | TRBD1 | TRBV19 | . | TGTGCCAGTAGTATCGAGGGACAGGGGAGCAATCAGCCCCAGCATTTT | CASSIEGQGSNQPQHF
TRBJ1-3 | TRBD1 | TRBV5-5 | . | TGTGCCAGCAGCTTGGGGACAGGGCTCGGGGTCGTGGCTGGAAACACCATATATTTT | CASSLGTGLGVVAGNTIYF
TRBJ2-2 | TRBD2 | TRBV6-6 | . | TGTGCCAGCAGTTACCGGGCGGGAGTTCCCGGGGAGCTGTTTTTT | CASSYRAGVPGELFF
TRBJ1-2 | TRBD1 | TRBV29-1 | . | TGCAGCGTTGAAGCGGGACAGGGAAGGGGACTCTATGGCTACACCTTC | CSVEAGQGRGLYGYTF
TRBJ2-7 | TRBD1 | TRBV14 | . | TGTGCCAGCAGTGGATGGACAGGCGACGAGCAGTACTTC | CASSGWTGDEQYF
TRBJ2-3 | TRBD2 | TRBV28 | once | TGTGCCAGCAGTTTCCCAGTCAAGCGGGAGACTCCTAGCACAGATACGCAGTATTTT | CASSFPVKRETPSTDTQYF
TRBJ1-1 | . | TRBV28 | . | TGTGCCAGCAGTTTAGCGGGGAACACTGAAGCTTTCTTT | CASSLAGNTEAFF
TRBJ2-7 | TRBD2 | TRBV27 | once | TGTGCCAGCAGTTTATCCCTAGCGGGAGGGAGGGGCGAGCAGTACTTC | CASSLSLAGGRGEQYF
TRBJ2-3 | TRBD2 | TRBV7-7 | . | TGTGCTAGCAGCGGAGCGGGAGACACAGATACGCAGTATTTT | CASSGAGDTDTQYF
TRBJ1-1 | . | TRBV2 | . | TGTGCCAGCAGGAAGGGGCGGGAGAACACTGAAGCTTTCTTT | CASRKGRENTEAFF
TRBJ2-7 | TRBD1 | TRBV14 | . | TGTGCCAGCAGCCCGCGGACAGGGGCCTACGAGCAGTACTTC | CASSPRTGAYEQYF
TRBJ1-1 | TRBD1 | TRBV27 | . | TGTGCCAGCAGCCAGACAGGGTTGAACACTGAAGCTTTCTTT | CASSQTGLNTEAFF
TRBJ2-1 | . | TRBV7-8 | . | TGTGCCAGCAGCTTAGTAGCCGACTGGTCCCGGGGTAGCCCCCTTTTCTATGAGCAGTTCTTC | CASSLVADWSRGSPLFYEQFF
TRBJ1-6 | TRBD1 | TRBV5-4 | . | TGTGCCAGCGCAGGGGGCAATTCACCCCTCCACTTT | CASAGGNSPLHF
TRBJ1-1 | TRBD1 | TRBV5-6 | once | TGTGCCAGCAGCCCCAGACCGACAGGGGAAGCTTTCTTT | CASSPRPTGEAFF
TRBJ1-5 | TRBD1 | TRBV19 | . | TGTGCCAGTCGTCCGGGACAGCCATTCTTCCAGCCCCAGCATTTT | CASRPGQPFFQPQHF
TRBJ2-1 | TRBD2 | TRBV7-3 | . | TGTGCCAGCAGCTTAACATCCCAGCGGGAGCTCAATGAGCAGTTCTTC | CASSLTSQRELNEQFF
TRBJ2-7 | TRBD1 | TRBV18 | . | TGTGCCAGCTCACCAGGGACAGGGAACGAGCAGTACTTC | CASSPGTGNEQYF
TRBJ2-7 | . | TRBV3-1/TRBV3-2 | . | TGTGCCAGCAGCCAGCCGTGGAGTGTCTCCTACGAGCAGTACTTC | CASSQPWSVSYEQYF
TRBJ1-4 | TRBD1 | TRBV27 | . | TGTGCCAGCAGTTTATCCCCCCCCGGGGACAGGGTCCCTGCAACTAATGAAAAACTGTTTTTT | CASSLSPPGDRVPATNEKLFF
TRBJ2-3 | TRBD1 | TRBV5-1 | . | TGCGCCAGCAGCTTGGGAGGGGGCGCAGAGAATACGCAGTATTTT | CASSLGGGAENTQYF
TRBJ1-2 | . | TRBV27 | . | TGTGCCAGCAGTTTTGGTATGGGCCGGTCTCCTTATGGCTACACCTTC | CASSFGMGRSPYGYTF
TRBJ1-4 | TRBD1 | TRBV28 | . | TGTGCCAGCAGTGAAGGGGGCAGGAGTGAAAAACTGTTTTTT | CASSEGGRSEKLFF
TRBJ1-4 | . | TRBV12-1 | . | TGTGCCAGCATCGTGATTCCTTCAGGGGCAACTAATGAAAAACTGTTTTTT | CASIVIPSGATNEKLFF
TRBJ2-3 | TRBD2 | TRBV30 | . | TGTGCCTCGGACCTTAGCGGGGGAAGCACAGATACGCAGTATTTT | CASDLSGGSTDTQYF
TRBJ2-7 | . | TRBV6-1 | . | TGTGCCAGCAGTGAACAGGGCGATTCCTACGAGCAGTACTTC | CASSEQGDSYEQYF
TRBJ1-5 | . | TRBV19 | . | TGTGCCAGTAGTATGGAGTCCGTAATGTATGGGCCCCAGCATTTT | CASSMESVMYGPQHF
TRBJ2-3 | TRBD2 | TRBV5-6 | . | TGTGCCAGCAGCCGTAAGGGACTAGCGGGAGGGCAGGCTACGCAGTATTTT | CASSRKGLAGGQATQYF